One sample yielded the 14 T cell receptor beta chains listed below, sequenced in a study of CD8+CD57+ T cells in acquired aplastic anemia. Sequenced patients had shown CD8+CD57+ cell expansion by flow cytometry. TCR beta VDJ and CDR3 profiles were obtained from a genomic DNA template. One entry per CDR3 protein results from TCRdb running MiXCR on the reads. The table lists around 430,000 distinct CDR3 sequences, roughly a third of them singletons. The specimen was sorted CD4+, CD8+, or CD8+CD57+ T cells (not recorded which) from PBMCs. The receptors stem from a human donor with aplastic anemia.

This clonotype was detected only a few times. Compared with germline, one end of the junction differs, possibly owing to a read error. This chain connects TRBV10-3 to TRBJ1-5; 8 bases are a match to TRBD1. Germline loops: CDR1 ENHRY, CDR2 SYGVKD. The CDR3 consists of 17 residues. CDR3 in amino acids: CASSGTRTTGAIQPQHF. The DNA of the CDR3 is TGTGCCAGCAGTGGGACTCGGACGACAGGGGCTATTCAGCCCCAGCATTTT.

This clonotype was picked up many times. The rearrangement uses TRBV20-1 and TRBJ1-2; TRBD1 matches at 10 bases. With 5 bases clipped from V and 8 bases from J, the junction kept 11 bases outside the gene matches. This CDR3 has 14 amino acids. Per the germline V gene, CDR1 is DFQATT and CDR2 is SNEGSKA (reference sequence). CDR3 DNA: TGCAGTGCTGGGGACAGGGGAAGAGGTAAAGGCTACACCTTC. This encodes CSAGDRGRGKGYTF.

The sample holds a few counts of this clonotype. Written as DNA, the CDR3 is TGTGCCAGCAGCGGGCCTCTAGCGGGAGGTCACCACGAGCAGTACTTC. The encoded protein is CASSGPLAGGHHEQYF. This chain links TRBV5-5 with TRBJ2-7, with TRBD2 matching 11 bases. Germline loops: CDR1 SGHKS, CDR2 YYEKEE (reference sequence). With V trimmed by 4 bases and J by 5 bases, 11 bases remained unmatched. CDR3 length: 16 amino acids.

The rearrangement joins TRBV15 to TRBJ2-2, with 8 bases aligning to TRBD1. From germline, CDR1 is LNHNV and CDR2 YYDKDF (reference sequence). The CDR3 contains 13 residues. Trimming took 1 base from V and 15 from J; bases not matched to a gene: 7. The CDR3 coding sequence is TGTGCCACCAGCAGAGTCAGGGGGCCGATGATGTTTTTT. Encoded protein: CATSRVRGPMMFF. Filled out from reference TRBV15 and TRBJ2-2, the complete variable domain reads DAMVIQNPRYQVTQFGKPVTLSCSQTLNHNVMYWYQQKSSQAPKLLFHYYDKDFNNEADTPDNFQSRRPNTSFCFLDIRSPGLGDTAMYLCATSRVRGPMMFFGEGSRLTVL.

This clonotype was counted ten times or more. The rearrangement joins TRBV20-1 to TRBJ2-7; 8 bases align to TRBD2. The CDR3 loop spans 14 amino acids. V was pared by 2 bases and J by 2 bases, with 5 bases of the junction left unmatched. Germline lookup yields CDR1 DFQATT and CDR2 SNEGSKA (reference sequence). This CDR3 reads CSARFSGTAYEQYF. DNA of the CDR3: TGCAGTGCTAGATTTAGCGGGACGGCCTACGAGCAGTACTTC.

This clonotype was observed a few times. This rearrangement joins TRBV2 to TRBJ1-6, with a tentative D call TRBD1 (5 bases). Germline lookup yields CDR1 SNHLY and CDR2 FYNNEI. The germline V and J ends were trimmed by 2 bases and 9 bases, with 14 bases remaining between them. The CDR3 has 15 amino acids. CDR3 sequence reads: CASSEKGLMGSPLHF. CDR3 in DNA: TGTGCCAGCAGTGAAAAGGGACTAATGGGTTCACCCCTCCACTTT. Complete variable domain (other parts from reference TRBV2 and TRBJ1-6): EPEVTQTPSHQVTQMGQEVILRCVPISNHLYFYWYRQILGQKVEFLVSFYNNEISEKSEIFDDQFSVERPDGSNFTLKIRSTKLEDSAMYFCASSEKGLMGSPLHFGNGTRLTVT.

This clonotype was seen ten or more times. CDR3 bases: TGTGCCAGCAGCTTCAGGACAGGGTCGGATCAGCCCCAGCATTTT. This codes for CASSFRTGSDQPQHF. The chain combines TRBV7-2 with TRBJ1-5, with 8 positions matching TRBD1. V gave up 3 bases and J gave up 5 bases; unmatched junction bases: 6. The germline V gene encodes CDR1 SGHTA and CDR2 FQGNSA. The CDR3 loop spans 15 amino acids.

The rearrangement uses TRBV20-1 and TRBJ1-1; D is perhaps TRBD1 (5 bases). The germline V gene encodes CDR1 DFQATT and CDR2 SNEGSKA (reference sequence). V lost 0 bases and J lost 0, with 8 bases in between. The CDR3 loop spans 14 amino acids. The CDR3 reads CSARDRGVNTEAFF. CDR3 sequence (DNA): TGCAGTGCTAGAGACCGGGGGGTGAACACTGAAGCTTTCTTT.

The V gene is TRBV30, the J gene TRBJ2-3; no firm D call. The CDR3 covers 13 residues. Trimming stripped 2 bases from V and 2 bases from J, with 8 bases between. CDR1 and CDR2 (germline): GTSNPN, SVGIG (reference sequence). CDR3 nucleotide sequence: TGTGCCTGGAGTTATCTAGTCACAGATACGCAGTATTTT. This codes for CAWSYLVTDTQYF.

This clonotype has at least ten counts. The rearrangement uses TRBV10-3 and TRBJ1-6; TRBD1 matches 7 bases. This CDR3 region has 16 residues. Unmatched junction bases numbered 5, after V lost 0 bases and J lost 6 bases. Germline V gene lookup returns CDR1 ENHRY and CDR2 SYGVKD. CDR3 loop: CAISESDRDFNSPLHF. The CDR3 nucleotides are TGTGCCATCAGTGAGTCCGACAGGGACTTTAATTCACCCCTCCACTTT.

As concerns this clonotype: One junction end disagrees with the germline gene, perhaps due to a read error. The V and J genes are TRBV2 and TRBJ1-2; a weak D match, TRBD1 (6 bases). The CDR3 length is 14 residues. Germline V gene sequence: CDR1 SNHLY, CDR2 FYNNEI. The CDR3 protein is CASRSSGALYGCTF. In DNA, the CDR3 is TGTGCCAGCAGGTCATCGGGGGCCCTCTATGGCTGCACCTTC.

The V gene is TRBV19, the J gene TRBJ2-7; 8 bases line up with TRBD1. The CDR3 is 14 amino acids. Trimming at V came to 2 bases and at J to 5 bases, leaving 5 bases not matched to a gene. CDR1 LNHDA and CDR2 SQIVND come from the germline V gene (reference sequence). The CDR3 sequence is CASSIRTGNHEQYF. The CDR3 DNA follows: TGTGCCAGTAGTATACGGACAGGGAACCACGAGCAGTACTTC.

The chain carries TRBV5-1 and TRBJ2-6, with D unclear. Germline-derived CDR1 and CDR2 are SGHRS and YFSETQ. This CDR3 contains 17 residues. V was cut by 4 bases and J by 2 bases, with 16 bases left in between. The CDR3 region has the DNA TGCGCCAGCAGCCGGGCAGTTGTAGGGCCTGGGGCCAACGTCCTGACTTTC. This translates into CASSRAVVGPGANVLTF.

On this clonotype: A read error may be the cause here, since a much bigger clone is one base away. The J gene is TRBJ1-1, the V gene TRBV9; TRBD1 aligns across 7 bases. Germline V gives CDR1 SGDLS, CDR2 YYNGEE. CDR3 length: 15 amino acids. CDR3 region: CARSVGQVDRTEAFF. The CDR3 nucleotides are TGTGCCCGCAGCGTAGGACAGGTAGATCGCACTGAAGCTTTCTTT.